This record concerns one T cell receptor (beta chain) sequence. Its antigen is undetermined. The data were taken from a study of T cells in localized non-small cell lung cancer. General study results and limits: Among the tissues sampled, uninvolved adjacent lung had the highest T cell clonality, above tumor. A median of about 52 clones ranked among the top 100 in tumor appeared in adjacent lung. Longer overall survival associated with higher blood T cell density; shorter survival with higher adjacent-lung clonality. Heterogeneity within the tumor remains possible, as just one region underwent sequencing.

Generated by immunoSEQ multiplex PCR, the TCRdb table keeps only in-frame clones and is missing some. The table records more than 9,000 clones, around 42% of them present only once. Germline V gene lookup returns CDR1 MNHGY and CDR2 SAAAGT. The CDR3 runs to 15 residues. Trimming took 5 bases from V and 2 from J; bases not matched to a gene: 4. This specimen consisted of lymph node tissue, obtained before any cancer treatment. The TCR originated in a woman aged 35 to 75 with stage I lung adenocarcinoma. The chain recombines TRBV6-8 with TRBJ2-7; 12 bases map to TRBD2. Written as DNA, the CDR3 is TGTGCCAGCAGTCTGACTAGCGGGGGAGCCTACGAGCAGTACTTC. Translated, it gives CASSLTSGGAYEQYF.